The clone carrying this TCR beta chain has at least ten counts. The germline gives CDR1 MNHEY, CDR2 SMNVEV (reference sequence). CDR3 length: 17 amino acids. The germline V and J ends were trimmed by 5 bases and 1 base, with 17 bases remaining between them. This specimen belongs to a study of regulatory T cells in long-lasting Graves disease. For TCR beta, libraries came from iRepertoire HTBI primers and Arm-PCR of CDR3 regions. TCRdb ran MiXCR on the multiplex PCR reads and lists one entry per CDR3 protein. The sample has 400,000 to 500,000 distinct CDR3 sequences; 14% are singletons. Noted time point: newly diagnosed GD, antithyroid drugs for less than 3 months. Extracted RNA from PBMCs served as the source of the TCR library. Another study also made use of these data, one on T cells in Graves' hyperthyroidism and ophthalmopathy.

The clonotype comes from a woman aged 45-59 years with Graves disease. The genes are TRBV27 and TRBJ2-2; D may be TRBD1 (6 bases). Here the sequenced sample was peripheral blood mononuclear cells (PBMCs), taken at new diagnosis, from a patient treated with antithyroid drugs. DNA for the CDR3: TGTGCCAGCAGTCGTCGACCCGGACAGATGAACACCGGGGAGCTGTTTTTT. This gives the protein CASSRRPGQMNTGELFF.